The next 30 T cell receptor beta chains were all read from a single sample in a study of shared clonotypes between healthy human individuals. Libraries were prepared by immunoSEQ multiplex PCR; TCRdb keeps only in-frame clonotypes and omits some of them. Of around 200,000 clones listed, about 93% are singletons. Source material: naive CD4+ T cells sorted from blood. As to subset: CD45RA+ positively selected. These receptors were collected from a woman aged 25-40 years in good health.

DNA of the CDR3: TGTGCCAGCAGCTTAGGGGGGGCGCTTACTGAAGCTTTCTTT. This gives the protein CASSLGGALTEAFF. The chain employs TRBV7-9 and TRBJ1-1; D perhaps matches TRBD1 (6 bases). CDR1 and CDR2 (germline): SEHNR, FQNEAQ (reference sequence). The CDR3 is 14 residues long. V lost 1 base and J 5 bases, leaving 11 bases between the germline ends. Complete variable domain (other parts from reference TRBV7-9 and TRBJ1-1): DTGVSQNPRHKITKRGQNVTFRCDPISEHNRLYWYRQTLGQGPEFLTYFQNEAQLEKSRLLSDRFSAERPKGSFSTLEIQRTEQGDSAMYLCASSLGGALTEAFFGQGTRLTVV.

The rearrangement links TRBV19 to TRBJ2-6, with D perhaps matching TRBD1 (5 bases). Germline assignment: CDR1 LNHDA and CDR2 SQIVND (reference sequence). Trimming took 7 bases from V and 0 from J, leaving 16 bases between them. The CDR3 runs 17 residues. The CDR3 loop reads CASNFRGHSSGANVLTF. The CDR3 nucleotides are TGTGCCAGTAATTTCCGTGGACACAGCTCTGGGGCCAACGTCCTGACTTTC.

A note on this clone: At the DNA level, this CDR3 is encoded by other sequences in the same sample as well. This chain uses TRBV30 with TRBJ2-7, with unresolved D. With 1 base removed from V and 4 bases from J, the gap between germline ends came to 5 bases. The V gene's germline CDR1 is GTSNPN and CDR2 SVGIG (reference sequence). The CDR3 is 11 residues long. CDR3 sequence: CAWSAQYEQYF. CDR3 in DNA: TGTGCCTGGAGTGCCCAATACGAGCAGTACTTC. The variable domain in full, completed from reference TRBV30 and TRBJ2-7, reads SQTIHQWPATLVQPVGSPLSLECTVEGTSNPNLYWYRQAAGRGLQLLFYSVGIGQISSEVPQNLSASRPQDRQFILSSKKLLLSDSGFYLCAWSAQYEQYFGPGTRLTVT.

The chain combines TRBV11-1 with TRBJ2-7; weak D call: TRBD2 (6 bases). This CDR3 spans 15 amino acids. The germline gives CDR1 SGHAT, CDR2 FQDESV (reference sequence). Trimming pared 2 bases from V and 5 bases from J, leaving 16 bases between. The chain's CDR3 is CASSLPAGTFHEQYF. The CDR3 DNA follows: TGTGCCAGCAGCTTACCGGCAGGGACTTTCCACGAGCAGTACTTC.

The J gene is TRBJ2-7, the V gene TRBV6-1; TRBD1 matches at 11 bases. The CDR3 contains 17 residues. With 7 bases clipped from V and 2 bases from J, the junction kept 13 bases outside the gene matches. The germline CDR1 and CDR2 sequences are MNHNS and SASEGT. CDR3 nucleotide sequence: TGTGCCAGCAATGACGGACAGGGGGCTACACCCCCCTACGAGCAGTACTTC. The encoded protein is CASNDGQGATPPYEQYF.

CDR3 protein: CASSRSAGGRGEQYF. CDR3 in DNA: TGTGCCAGCAGCCGCTCCGCGGGGGGGAGAGGCGAGCAGTACTTC. This chain joins TRBV6-5 and TRBJ2-7; 9 bases match TRBD2. Looked up from germline, CDR1 is MNHEY and CDR2 is SVGAGI. The V segment lost 6 bases and the J segment 6 bases; nucleotides outside the gene matches: 12. The CDR3 is 15 amino acids.

The V and J genes are TRBV7-9 and TRBJ2-3; 11 nucleotides align to TRBD2. Unmatched junction bases numbered 10, after V lost 5 bases and J lost 0 bases. Germline CDR1 SEHNR, CDR2 FQNEAQ (reference sequence). The CDR3 length is 18 residues. The CDR3 loop reads CASSRITTSGISTDTQYF. The CDR3, as DNA: TGTGCCAGCAGCCGAATAACGACTAGCGGGATTAGCACAGATACGCAGTATTTT.

The CDR3 DNA is TGTGCCAGCAGTGAAAGGTCTACTCAAGAGACCCAGTACTTC. Residues: CASSERSTQETQYF. The rearrangement joins TRBV2 to TRBJ2-5; D is ambiguous. Trimming pared 2 bases from V and 2 bases from J, leaving 9 bases between. CDR3 length: 14 residues. CDR1 is SNHLY, CDR2 FYNNEI, per germline.

The chain has TRBV6-1 and TRBJ2-7; the match to TRBD2 covers 9 bases. The CDR3 loop spans 13 amino acids. The germline V gene encodes CDR1 MNHNS and CDR2 SASEGT. V trimming: 8 bases; J trimming: 4 bases; junction bases outside the gene matches: 6. CDR3 DNA sequence: TGTGCCAGCTTAGCGGGAGACCGGTACGAGCAGTACTTC. Its protein is CASLAGDRYEQYF.

V and J are TRBV29-1 and TRBJ1-2; D not certain. CDR1 is SQVTM and CDR2 is ANQGSEA in the germline V gene. The CDR3 extends over 11 amino acids. V was pared by 1 base and J by 8 bases, with 8 bases between. The CDR3 protein is CSVEGGFGYTF. CDR3 DNA sequence: TGCAGCGTTGAAGGTGGGTTCGGCTACACCTTC.

V and J are TRBV28 and TRBJ2-7; D might be TRBD1 (5 bases). This CDR3 contains 13 residues. The V gene's germline CDR1 is MDHEN and CDR2 SYDVKM. With 7 bases removed from V and 0 bases from J, the gap between germline ends came to 10 bases. CDR3: CASNQGSSYEQYF. Here the CDR3 DNA reads TGTGCCAGCAATCAGGGTAGCTCCTACGAGCAGTACTTC.

This chain connects TRBV28 to TRBJ2-7, with 7 bases lining up with TRBD1. Per germline, CDR1 MDHEN and CDR2 SYDVKM. V lost 5 bases to trimming and J lost 2 bases; unmatched junction nucleotides: 3. The CDR3 runs to 13 residues. The CDR3 is CASSRDSPYEQYF. The CDR3, as DNA: TGTGCCAGCAGTCGGGACAGCCCCTACGAGCAGTACTTC.

This chain links TRBV28 with TRBJ2-7, with no clear D. The CDR3 length is 11 residues. V dropped 2 bases and J dropped 4 bases, with 3 bases sitting between them. Germline V gene lookup returns CDR1 MDHEN and CDR2 SYDVKM. Here the CDR3 reads CASSLDYEQYF. CDR3 bases: TGTGCCAGCAGTTTAGATTACGAGCAGTACTTC.

This clone was detected only once. This rearrangement joins TRBV5-1 to TRBJ2-3; TRBD1 aligns across 7 bases. Germline CDR1 is SGHRS and CDR2 is YFSETQ. V shed 3 bases, J shed 4 bases, and the junction held 5 bases outside the gene matches. The CDR3 is made up of 14 amino acids. The CDR3 DNA reads TGCGCCAGCAGCTGGGACAGAAACTCAGATACGCAGTATTTT. Its protein product is CASSWDRNSDTQYF.

This sequence joins TRBV27 and TRBJ2-6; 7 bases align to TRBD2. With 3 bases clipped from V and 3 bases from J, the junction kept 5 bases outside the gene matches. The CDR3 contains 16 residues. The germline V gene has CDR1 MNHEY and CDR2 SMNVEV (reference sequence). CDR3: CASSFWAGVGANVLTF. CDR3 nucleotides: TGTGCCAGCAGTTTTTGGGCGGGAGTTGGGGCCAACGTCCTGACTTTC.

Concerning this clone: This specimen includes other DNA sequences encoding the same CDR3. V and J are TRBV18 and TRBJ2-7, with TRBD1 identical over 9 bases. This CDR3 is 13 amino acids long. Per germline, CDR1 KGHSH and CDR2 LQKENI. After removal of 3 bases from V and 7 bases from J, the junction contained 4 bases not matched to a gene. The CDR3 sequence: CASSPDRGGEQYF. CDR3 in DNA: TGTGCCAGCTCACCTGACAGGGGGGGTGAGCAGTACTTC. Combining the CDR3 with reference TRBV18 and TRBJ2-7 gives the whole variable domain NAGVMQNPRHLVRRRGQEARLRCSPMKGHSHVYWYRQLPEEGLKFMVYLQKENIIDESGMPKERFSAEFPKEGPSILRIQQVVRGDSAAYFCASSPDRGGEQYFGPGTRLTVT.

The chain carries TRBV10-1 and TRBJ1-2, with D hard to call. The CDR3 loop spans 13 amino acids. Trimming took off 3 bases at V and 8 bases at J, with 13 bases between the two ends. CDR1 WNHNN and CDR2 SYGVQD come from the germline V gene (reference sequence). The CDR3 sequence: CASSEMGNSGYTF. The DNA for the CDR3 is TGCGCCAGCAGTGAAATGGGGAATAGCGGCTACACCTTC.

The V gene is TRBV4-1, the J gene TRBJ2-5, with 10 nucleotides matching TRBD2. CDR3 length: 17 residues. Per the germline V gene, CDR1 is MGHRA and CDR2 is YSYEKL. J gave up 0 bases and V 0 bases, and 4 bases lay outside the gene matches. The CDR3, as DNA: TGCGCCAGCAGCCAAGATTCCGGGACTAGCGACCAAGAGACCCAGTACTTC. Translating gives CASSQDSGTSDQETQYF.

The V and J genes are TRBV2 and TRBJ2-2; TRBD1 matches at 8 bases. Germline V gene data show CDR1 as SNHLY and CDR2 as FYNNEI. The CDR3 spans 19 residues. V dropped 0 bases and J dropped 3; count of bases not matched to a gene: 12. The DNA of the CDR3 is TGTGCCAGCAGTGAAGCTCCCCTCAGGGGGCGGTCGGACACCGGGGAGCTGTTTTTT. It is translated as CASSEAPLRGRSDTGELFF. Complete variable domain (other parts from reference TRBV2 and TRBJ2-2): EPEVTQTPSHQVTQMGQEVILRCVPISNHLYFYWYRQILGQKVEFLVSFYNNEISEKSEIFDDQFSVERPDGSNFTLKIRSTKLEDSAMYFCASSEAPLRGRSDTGELFFGEGSRLTVL.

The chain carries TRBV7-9 and TRBJ1-1; possibly TRBD1 for D (6 bases). Trimming cost V 5 bases and J 4 bases, with 14 bases left between them. CDR3 size: 14 residues. The V gene's germline CDR1 is SEHNR and CDR2 FQNEAQ (reference sequence). This CDR3 reads CASSRQEGSTEAFF. The DNA of the CDR3 is TGTGCCAGCAGCCGACAGGAGGGATCCACTGAAGCTTTCTTT.

The chain uses TRBV7-9 and TRBJ2-7, with TRBD2 as a possible D gene (6 bases). V was clipped by 4 bases and J by 4 bases, with 17 bases between them. The germline gives CDR1 SEHNR, CDR2 FQNEAQ (reference sequence). CDR3 length: 15 amino acids. The CDR3 DNA reads TGTGCCAGCAGCTCTTGGACGGGAGAGTCTTACGAGCAGTACTTC. As protein: CASSSWTGESYEQYF.

The chain recombines TRBV20-1 with TRBJ2-7; a possible D gene is TRBD1 (5 bases). Trimming removed 7 bases at V and 3 bases at J, with 10 bases between. CDR1 and CDR2 from the germline V gene are DFQATT and SNEGSKA (reference sequence). The CDR3 consists of 11 residues. CDR3 coding DNA: TGCAGTGGGGGCGGCCTCTACGAGCAGTACTTC. It translates to CSGGGLYEQYF.

The rearrangement links TRBV7-9 to TRBJ2-5, with TRBD2 as a possible D gene (5 bases). Per the germline V gene, CDR1 is SEHNR and CDR2 is FQNEAQ (reference sequence). Trimming cost V 1 base and J 5 bases, with 14 bases left between them. The CDR3 sequence is 15 residues long. CDR3 sequence (DNA): TGTGCCAGCAGCTTAGTAGCGCTTAAAGGGGAGACCCAGTACTTC. It is translated as CASSLVALKGETQYF.

A single count supports this clone. V usage is TRBV7-9 and J usage is TRBJ1-1, with D tentatively TRBD1 (6 bases). V gave up 4 bases and J gave up 7 bases, with 16 bases separating them. The CDR3 runs to 14 residues. Germline V gene data show CDR1 as SEHNR and CDR2 as FQNEAQ (reference sequence). In DNA form, the CDR3 reads TGTGCCAGCAGCTCAAACCCCTACAGGGATGAAGCTTTCTTT. Translating gives CASSSNPYRDEAFF.

The chain is built from TRBV19 and TRBJ1-5; D uncertain. The germline V gene encodes CDR1 LNHDA and CDR2 SQIVND (reference sequence). CDR3 length equals 15 residues. Trimming removed 7 bases at V and 1 base at J, with 14 bases between. As DNA, the CDR3 is TGTGCCAGTATTACAGTTTTCGCCAGCAATCAGCCCCAGCATTTT. It yields the protein CASITVFASNQPQHF. Using reference TRBV19 and TRBJ1-5 for the parts outside the CDR3, the full variable domain is DGGITQSPKYLFRKEGQNVTLSCEQNLNHDAMYWYRQDPGQGLRLIYYSQIVNDFQKGDIAEGYSVSREKKESFPLTVTSAQKNPTAFYLCASITVFASNQPQHFGDGTRLSIL.

The chain uses TRBV28 and TRBJ2-5; the D gene is possibly TRBD1 (5 bases). The germline V and J ends were trimmed by 2 bases and 7 bases, with 11 bases remaining between them. Looked up from germline, CDR1 is MDHEN and CDR2 is SYDVKM. The CDR3 extends over 13 amino acids. The chain's CDR3 is CASSLRQTGTQYF. In DNA form, the CDR3 reads TGTGCCAGCAGTTTACGACAGACCGGGACCCAGTACTTC. Using reference TRBV28 and TRBJ2-5 for the parts outside the CDR3, the full variable domain is DVKVTQSSRYLVKRTGEKVFLECVQDMDHENMFWYRQDPGLGLRLIYFSYDVKMKEKGDIPEGYSVSREKKERFSLILESASTNQTSMYLCASSLRQTGTQYFGPGTRLLVL.

V usage is TRBV5-1 and J usage is TRBJ2-1; 9 nucleotides align to TRBD2. CDR3 length equals 17 residues. In germline, CDR1 is SGHRS, CDR2 YFSETQ. The junction had 11 bases not matched to a gene; V was cut back by 3 bases and J by 4 bases. CDR3 DNA: TGCGCCAGCAGCTCATTTCCCGGGACTAGCTTATACAATGAGCAGTTCTTC. It specifies CASSSFPGTSLYNEQFF. The complete variable domain, with remaining parts taken from reference TRBV5-1 and TRBJ2-1, reads KAGVTQTPRYLIKTRGQQVTLSCSPISGHRSVSWYQQTPGQGLQFLFEYFSETQRNKGNFPGRFSGRQFSNSRSEMNVSTLELGDSALYLCASSSFPGTSLYNEQFFGPGTRLTVL.

The chain is built from TRBV28 and TRBJ2-7; 7 bases agree with TRBD2. Trimming took 2 bases from V and 0 from J; bases not matched to a gene: 4. This CDR3 has 15 amino acids. Germline-derived CDR1 and CDR2 are MDHEN and SYDVKM. CDR3 sequence (DNA): TGTGCCAGCAGTTTAGAACTAGCGTTCTCCTACGAGCAGTACTTC. It encodes CASSLELAFSYEQYF.

The chain has TRBV28 and TRBJ1-5, with no clear D. V was clipped by 7 bases and J by 5 bases, with 9 bases between them. The CDR3 is 12 amino acids. In germline, CDR1 is MDHEN, CDR2 SYDVKM. The CDR3 nucleotides are TGTGCCAGCACGAACGGGTATCAGCCCCAGCATTTT. It specifies CASTNGYQPQHF.

The gene calls are TRBV9 and TRBJ1-4; 7 bases map to TRBD1. This CDR3 is 16 amino acids long. The ends lost 0 bases at V and 6 bases at J; junction bases unmatched: 8. Germline V gene sequence: CDR1 SGDLS, CDR2 YYNGEE. The CDR3 sequence: CASSVGGTDNYEKLFF. The CDR3 nucleotides are TGTGCCAGCAGCGTAGGTGGGACAGATAATTATGAAAAACTGTTTTTT.